Listed below are T cell receptor beta chains from one sample, sequenced in a study of shared clonotypes between healthy human individuals. TCRdb's table, derived via immunoSEQ multiplex PCR, lists solely in-frame clones and lacks some. In the table there are some 2.1 million clones, just under 95% of which are singletons. The sequencing input was naive CD8+ T cells from PBMCs. These TCRs come from a man in his late teens or twenties in good health. Some clones in this sample may be carry-over from other donors' samples. CDR3s include the opening cysteine and the closing phenylalanine or tryptophan. D genes are given only for firm matches. Size values are once, few and many counts, or a class for expanded clones, and some rows have none.

v_call: TRBV4-1
j_call: TRBJ1-2
clone_size: .
d_call: .
cdr3_nt: TGCGCCAGCAGCCAAGTGCCTGTAGGGGGTGTCTATGGCTACACCTTC
cdr3_aa: CASSQVPVGGVYGYTF

v_call: TRBV11-2
j_call: TRBJ2-5
clone_size: .
d_call: .
cdr3_nt: TGTGCCAGCAGCTTCTCTTGGGGGCAAGAGACCCAGTACTTC
cdr3_aa: CASSFSWGQETQYF

v_call: TRBV11-2
j_call: TRBJ2-7
clone_size: .
d_call: TRBD1
cdr3_nt: TGTGCCAGCAGCTTAGCGTCTACAGGGGGCTACGAGCAGTACTTC
cdr3_aa: CASSLASTGGYEQYF

v_call: TRBV2
j_call: TRBJ1-4
clone_size: .
d_call: .
cdr3_nt: TGTGCCAGCGCGGCCGCAGAGACTAATGAAAAACTGTTTTTT
cdr3_aa: CASAAAETNEKLFF

v_call: TRBV27
j_call: TRBJ2-1
clone_size: .
d_call: .
cdr3_nt: TGTGCCAGCAGTTTATCGTCTTTCAAGAACAATGAGCAGTTCTTC
cdr3_aa: CASSLSSFKNNEQFF

v_call: TRBV19
j_call: TRBJ1-1
clone_size: .
d_call: .
cdr3_nt: TGTGCCAGTAGCATCGGTTACGGCATGAACACTGAAGCTTTCTTT
cdr3_aa: CASSIGYGMNTEAFF

v_call: TRBV19
j_call: TRBJ1-3
clone_size: once
d_call: .
cdr3_nt: TGTGCCAGTTGGGGCAGTCCTGGAAACACCATATATTTT
cdr3_aa: CASWGSPGNTIYF

v_call: TRBV7-8
j_call: TRBJ1-4
clone_size: .
d_call: .
cdr3_nt: TGTGCCAGCAGCTCCGGGGCAGGGTCGCATGCAACTAATGAAAAACTGTTTTTT
cdr3_aa: CASSSGAGSHATNEKLFF

v_call: TRBV27
j_call: TRBJ2-1
clone_size: .
d_call: .
cdr3_nt: TGTGCCAGCAGTCCCTCTAGAGACAATGAGCAGTTCTTC
cdr3_aa: CASSPSRDNEQFF

v_call: TRBV29-1
j_call: TRBJ1-2
clone_size: .
d_call: .
cdr3_nt: TGCAGCGTTTTCATCTATGGCTACACCTTC
cdr3_aa: CSVFIYGYTF

v_call: TRBV6-5
j_call: TRBJ1-2
clone_size: .
d_call: .
cdr3_nt: TGTGCCAGCAGTTACTCCCAGGCTTCGGGTGGCTACACCTTC
cdr3_aa: CASSYSQASGGYTF

v_call: TRBV5-5
j_call: TRBJ2-3
clone_size: .
d_call: .
cdr3_nt: TGTGCCAGCAGCTGGACCCTACAGATGGGGCAGTATTTT
cdr3_aa: CASSWTLQMGQYF

v_call: TRBV29-1
j_call: TRBJ2-7
clone_size: .
d_call: TRBD2
cdr3_nt: TGCAGCGTTGCCGGGGGGGACACTTTCTACGAGCAGTACTTC
cdr3_aa: CSVAGGDTFYEQYF

v_call: TRBV7-9
j_call: TRBJ2-3
clone_size: .
d_call: .
cdr3_nt: TGTGCCAGCAGCTTTAGCACAGATACGCAGTATTTT
cdr3_aa: CASSFSTDTQYF

v_call: TRBV19
j_call: TRBJ1-1
clone_size: .
d_call: TRBD1
cdr3_nt: TGTGCCAGTAGTGGAACAGGGGTTACGAGAGCTTTCTTT
cdr3_aa: CASSGTGVTRAFF

v_call: TRBV29-1
j_call: TRBJ2-1
clone_size: .
d_call: TRBD2
cdr3_nt: TGCAGCGTTGAAGCCGTACTAGCGCAACCAGGCAATGAGCAGTTCTTC
cdr3_aa: CSVEAVLAQPGNEQFF

v_call: TRBV27
j_call: TRBJ1-1
clone_size: .
d_call: .
cdr3_nt: TGTGCCAGCAGTTTGTGGGGCGCGGACACTGAAGCTTTCTTT
cdr3_aa: CASSLWGADTEAFF

v_call: TRBV4-1
j_call: TRBJ2-7
clone_size: .
d_call: TRBD2
cdr3_nt: TGCGCCAGCAGCCACCACCCTGGACTAGTTGAATTGGGCGAGCAGTACTTC
cdr3_aa: CASSHHPGLVELGEQYF

v_call: TRBV25-1
j_call: TRBJ2-3
clone_size: .
d_call: .
cdr3_nt: TGTGCCAGCAACCTTGGGTCTAGCACAGATACGCAGTATTTT
cdr3_aa: CASNLGSSTDTQYF

v_call: TRBV2
j_call: TRBJ2-7
clone_size: few
d_call: .
cdr3_nt: TGTGCCAGCAGTGTTGGGGCTGCGGAACACTACGAGCAGTACTTC
cdr3_aa: CASSVGAAEHYEQYF

v_call: TRBV9
j_call: TRBJ2-3
clone_size: .
d_call: .
cdr3_nt: TGTGCCAGCAGCGTAATTCCCATTGAGGCCGGAGTGGATACGCAGTATTTT
cdr3_aa: CASSVIPIEAGVDTQYF

v_call: TRBV14
j_call: TRBJ2-2
clone_size: .
d_call: TRBD1
cdr3_nt: TGTGCCAGCAGCCATCTCCCAGGGGGCGCATCCGGGGAGCTGTTTTTT
cdr3_aa: CASSHLPGGASGELFF

v_call: TRBV28
j_call: TRBJ1-2
clone_size: .
d_call: TRBD1
cdr3_nt: TGTGCCAGCAGACTAGGGACAGGGGGGCGGCATGGCTACACCTTC
cdr3_aa: CASRLGTGGRHGYTF

v_call: TRBV28
j_call: TRBJ1-5
clone_size: .
d_call: .
cdr3_nt: TGTGCCAGCAGTTTAGACAAGGGGGGTATAGCGGGCAATCAGCCCCAGCATTTT
cdr3_aa: CASSLDKGGIAGNQPQHF

v_call: TRBV5-4
j_call: TRBJ2-3
clone_size: .
d_call: .
cdr3_nt: TGTGCCAGCAGCCCTCGAGATGGGATAGCTCCAGATACGCAGTATTTT
cdr3_aa: CASSPRDGIAPDTQYF

v_call: TRBV13
j_call: TRBJ2-1
clone_size: .
d_call: .
cdr3_nt: TGTGCCAGCAGCTTAGGCAGGGAACCAACTACTTATGAGCAGTTCTTC
cdr3_aa: CASSLGREPTTYEQFF

v_call: TRBV28
j_call: TRBJ2-6
clone_size: .
d_call: TRBD2
cdr3_nt: TGTGCCAGCAGTTTTAGACTAGCGGGAGGGCCATCTGGGGCCAACGTCCTGACTTTC
cdr3_aa: CASSFRLAGGPSGANVLTF

v_call: TRBV28
j_call: TRBJ2-4
clone_size: .
d_call: TRBD2
cdr3_nt: TGTGCCAGCAGTCCCCGAGTGGGAGGGCAGCTAGCCAAAAACATTCAGTACTTC
cdr3_aa: CASSPRVGGQLAKNIQYF

v_call: TRBV2
j_call: TRBJ2-7
clone_size: .
d_call: .
cdr3_nt: TGTGCCAGCAGTGAATTCGAAGGGAACGAGCAGTACTTC
cdr3_aa: CASSEFEGNEQYF

v_call: TRBV28
j_call: TRBJ2-6
clone_size: .
d_call: .
cdr3_nt: TGTGCCAGCAGTTTGCAGGGTGAGGGGGCCAACGTCCTGACTTTC
cdr3_aa: CASSLQGEGANVLTF

v_call: TRBV27
j_call: TRBJ2-7
clone_size: .
d_call: TRBD1
cdr3_nt: TGTGCCAGCAGTGGTAGAGACAGGGGGCTAAACGGCGAGCAGTACTTC
cdr3_aa: CASSGRDRGLNGEQYF

v_call: TRBV10-3
j_call: TRBJ1-2
clone_size: .
d_call: .
cdr3_nt: TGTGCCATCAGTGAGTCGGGGTCCGACTATGGCTACACCTTC
cdr3_aa: CAISESGSDYGYTF

v_call: TRBV27
j_call: TRBJ2-7
clone_size: .
d_call: TRBD1
cdr3_nt: TGTGCCAGCAGTTCCCTCACACCACACCAAAGACAGGGGGCGTACGAGCAGTACTTC
cdr3_aa: CASSSLTPHQRQGAYEQYF

v_call: TRBV29-1
j_call: TRBJ2-7
clone_size: .
d_call: .
cdr3_nt: TGCAGCGTTGTAAAGGGGAACTACGAGCAGTACTTC
cdr3_aa: CSVVKGNYEQYF

v_call: TRBV6-5
j_call: TRBJ1-2
clone_size: .
d_call: .
cdr3_nt: TGTGCCAGCAGTTACTCGGGCGGGGACTATGGCTACACCTTC
cdr3_aa: CASSYSGGDYGYTF

v_call: TRBV7-2
j_call: TRBJ2-1
clone_size: .
d_call: TRBD2
cdr3_nt: TGTGCCAGCAGCTTAGCCCCAGGGACTAGCGGGGCTTACAATGAGCAGTTCTTC
cdr3_aa: CASSLAPGTSGAYNEQFF

v_call: TRBV5-5
j_call: TRBJ1-5
clone_size: .
d_call: .
cdr3_nt: TGTGCCAGCAGCTTGTGGGGGAGTCAGCCCCAGCATTTT
cdr3_aa: CASSLWGSQPQHF

v_call: TRBV7-6
j_call: TRBJ2-1
clone_size: .
d_call: .
cdr3_nt: TGTGCCAGCAGCACATCAGGATTGGCCGTAGGGGTCTCCTACAATGAGCAGTTCTTC
cdr3_aa: CASSTSGLAVGVSYNEQFF

v_call: TRBV4-1
j_call: TRBJ2-5
clone_size: .
d_call: TRBD2
cdr3_nt: TGCGCCAGCAGCCAGAGGGCAGCGGGAGGTAGCTACGAGACCCAGTACTTC
cdr3_aa: CASSQRAAGGSYETQYF

v_call: TRBV30
j_call: TRBJ2-7
clone_size: .
d_call: .
cdr3_nt: TGTGCCTGGGCCCTGCGGGGCTACTCCTACGAGCAGTACTTC
cdr3_aa: CAWALRGYSYEQYF

v_call: TRBV4-1
j_call: TRBJ2-7
clone_size: .
d_call: .
cdr3_nt: TGCGCCAGCAGCCAAGATGCCCAGGGGAAGGCGTACGAGCAGTACTTC
cdr3_aa: CASSQDAQGKAYEQYF

v_call: TRBV6-6
j_call: TRBJ2-1
clone_size: .
d_call: .
cdr3_nt: TGTGCCAGCAGTTACCCCGGCCTCCTTGGGGGCAATGAGCAGTTCTTC
cdr3_aa: CASSYPGLLGGNEQFF

v_call: TRBV11-2
j_call: TRBJ2-1
clone_size: once
d_call: .
cdr3_nt: TGTGCCAGCAGCTCCCCGCTCGATGAGCAGTTCTTC
cdr3_aa: CASSSPLDEQFF

v_call: TRBV15
j_call: TRBJ2-7
clone_size: .
d_call: .
cdr3_nt: TGTGCCACCAGCGACTACAGGGCCTACGAGCAGTACTTC
cdr3_aa: CATSDYRAYEQYF

v_call: TRBV19
j_call: TRBJ2-4
clone_size: .
d_call: TRBD1
cdr3_nt: TGTGCCAGTAGTATATTTACAGGGGGCCGTACCCTAGCCAAAAACATTCAGTACTTC
cdr3_aa: CASSIFTGGRTLAKNIQYF

v_call: TRBV7-6
j_call: TRBJ2-7
clone_size: .
d_call: TRBD2
cdr3_nt: TGTGCCAGCAGCGGGACTAGCGGGGTCTCCTACGAGCAGTACTTC
cdr3_aa: CASSGTSGVSYEQYF

v_call: TRBV4-1
j_call: TRBJ2-3
clone_size: .
d_call: TRBD2
cdr3_nt: TGCGCCAGCAGCCAGATAGCGGGAGAAGCAGATACGCAGTATTTT
cdr3_aa: CASSQIAGEADTQYF

v_call: TRBV11-2
j_call: TRBJ1-1
clone_size: .
d_call: .
cdr3_nt: TGTGCCAGCAGCTCCGGGGCATCGAACACTGAAGCTTTCTTT
cdr3_aa: CASSSGASNTEAFF

v_call: TRBV6-1
j_call: TRBJ2-7
clone_size: once
d_call: TRBD2
cdr3_nt: TGTGCCAGCAGTGAAATCGTAGCGGGAGGCTACGAGCAGTACTTC
cdr3_aa: CASSEIVAGGYEQYF

v_call: TRBV5-6
j_call: TRBJ2-7
clone_size: .
d_call: TRBD1
cdr3_nt: TGTGCCAGCAGCGGGACAGGGAACTACGAGCAGTACTTC
cdr3_aa: CASSGTGNYEQYF

v_call: TRBV28
j_call: TRBJ1-1
clone_size: few
d_call: .
cdr3_nt: TGTGCCAGCACCCTAGGGGTAAGGGAAGCTTTCTTT
cdr3_aa: CASTLGVREAFF

v_call: TRBV4-3
j_call: TRBJ1-2
clone_size: .
d_call: .
cdr3_nt: TGCGCCAGCAGCCAAGAAAGGTGGGAGACAAGAGATGGCTACACCTTC
cdr3_aa: CASSQERWETRDGYTF

v_call: TRBV29-1
j_call: TRBJ2-7
clone_size: .
d_call: TRBD2
cdr3_nt: TGCAGCGTCGGGACTAGCGGGTACGAGCAGTACTTC
cdr3_aa: CSVGTSGYEQYF